The 10 T cell receptor beta chains in this list originate from one sample, sequenced in a study of shared clonotypes between healthy human individuals. Sequencing was performed with immunoSEQ multiplex PCR; in TCRdb, only in-frame clones are kept and a portion is missing. The table has 2,500,000 or so clones, around 94% seen once. Sequencing was carried out using naive CD4+ T cells sorted from blood. The subset denotes: CD45RA+ positively selected. These receptor sequences come from a man between 18 and 29 years old in good health.

The chain combines TRBV21-1 with TRBJ2-7; the table's D call TRBD2 went unverified against the DNA. TRBV21-1 corresponds to a pseudogene. This CDR3 spans 10 amino acids. The CDR3 loop reads CASSKEDYYF. Written as DNA, the CDR3 is TGTGCCAGCAGCAAAGAGGACTATTACTTC.

V gene TRBV5-1 combines with J gene TRBJ2-2; D may be TRBD1 (5 bases). The CDR3 runs to 15 residues. V lost 4 bases and J lost 6, with 16 bases in between. Germline CDR1 and CDR2: SGHRS and YFSETQ. This CDR3 reads CASSPPQGSSGELFF. CDR3 DNA sequence: TGCGCCAGCAGCCCCCCCCAGGGTTCGTCCGGGGAGCTGTTTTTT.

The chain recombines TRBV6-6 with TRBJ1-1; D is possibly TRBD1 (5 bases). This CDR3 region has 12 residues. Trimming cost V 8 bases and J 5 bases, with 12 bases left between them. The germline V gene has CDR1 MNHNY and CDR2 SVGAGI (reference sequence). CDR3 nucleotide sequence: TGTGCCAGCCGGGAATGGGGGACTGAAGCTTTCTTT. Protein sequence: CASREWGTEAFF.

The chain has TRBV11-2 and TRBJ1-6; D not certain. Between the trimmed V and J ends, which lost 5 bases and 10 bases, there was a span of 9 bases. In germline, CDR1 is SGHAT, CDR2 FQNNGV. This CDR3 has 12 residues. CDR3: CASSTVESPLHF. The CDR3 nucleotides read TGTGCCAGCAGCACGGTTGAATCACCCCTCCACTTT.

J is TRBJ2-3 and V is TRBV19; D might be TRBD1 (5 bases). The V and J ends lost 3 bases and 1 base respectively, with 14 bases between them. The CDR3 runs to 16 residues. Germline lookup yields CDR1 LNHDA and CDR2 SQIVND (reference sequence). The CDR3 here is CASSIEGAWGTDTQYF. The CDR3 coding sequence is TGTGCCAGTAGTATTGAAGGGGCGTGGGGCACAGATACGCAGTATTTT.

The V gene is TRBV6-6, the J gene TRBJ2-1; D unclear. The CDR3 is made up of 13 amino acids. Germline assignment: CDR1 MNHNY and CDR2 SVGAGI (reference sequence). V lost 2 bases and J 10 bases, leaving 12 bases between the germline ends. The CDR3 DNA follows: TGTGCCAGCAGTTACGATAGGGTACTGGAGCAGTTCTTC. As protein: CASSYDRVLEQFF.

This clone has a handful of counts. The rearrangement links TRBV5-1 to TRBJ2-7; 8 positions agree with TRBD1. V gave up 4 bases and J gave up 1 base; unmatched junction bases: 7. There are 15 residues in the CDR3. Per the germline V gene, CDR1 is SGHRS and CDR2 is YFSETQ. DNA for the CDR3: TGCGCCAGCAGCCTCGGGACAGGCCAGTCCTACGAGCAGTACTTC. Translation: CASSLGTGQSYEQYF.

The chain is built from TRBV5-1 and TRBJ2-2; 9 bases fit TRBD2. Germline loops: CDR1 SGHRS, CDR2 YFSETQ. The J segment lost 5 bases and the V segment lost 1 base, leaving 9 bases of the junction unmatched. This CDR3 has 17 amino acids. The CDR3, as DNA: TGCGCCAGCAGCTTGAGGTTAGCGGGAGCAAGAACCGGGGAGCTGTTTTTT. Translated, it gives CASSLRLAGARTGELFF.

This chain connects TRBV30 to TRBJ2-3, with TRBD1 as a possible D gene (6 bases). The CDR3 is 11 residues long. V lost 5 bases to trimming and J lost 11 bases, with 14 bases between them. From germline, CDR1 is GTSNPN and CDR2 SVGIG (reference sequence). CDR3 nucleotides: TGTGCCTGGGACGACAGGAACAAGCAGTATTTT. Amino acids: CAWDDRNKQYF.

V is TRBV7-7 and J is TRBJ1-5; no reliable D call. The CDR3 spans 17 residues. Germline loops: CDR1 SSHAT, CDR2 FNYEAQ (reference sequence). V gave up 5 bases and J gave up 0 bases, with 17 bases separating them. The CDR3, as DNA: TGTGCCAGCAGCCCCCTGGAGTTACGATATAGCAATCAGCCCCAGCATTTT. Protein product: CASSPLELRYSNQPQHF.